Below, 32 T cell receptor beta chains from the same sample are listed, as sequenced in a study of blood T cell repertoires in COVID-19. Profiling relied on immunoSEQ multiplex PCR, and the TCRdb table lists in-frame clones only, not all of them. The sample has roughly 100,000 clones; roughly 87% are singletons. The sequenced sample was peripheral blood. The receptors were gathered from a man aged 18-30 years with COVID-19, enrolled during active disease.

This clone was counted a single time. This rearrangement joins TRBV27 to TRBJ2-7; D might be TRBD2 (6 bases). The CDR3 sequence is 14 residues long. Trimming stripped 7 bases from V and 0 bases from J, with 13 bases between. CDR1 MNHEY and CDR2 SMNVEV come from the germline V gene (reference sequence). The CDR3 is CASKISGSSYEQYF. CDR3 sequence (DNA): TGTGCCAGCAAGATTAGCGGAAGCTCCTACGAGCAGTACTTC.

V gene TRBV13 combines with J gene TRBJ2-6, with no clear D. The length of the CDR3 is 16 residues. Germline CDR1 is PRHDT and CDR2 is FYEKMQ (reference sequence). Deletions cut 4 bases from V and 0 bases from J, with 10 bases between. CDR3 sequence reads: CASSYGRSSGANVLTF. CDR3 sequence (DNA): TGTGCCAGCAGCTATGGAAGGAGCTCTGGGGCCAACGTCCTGACTTTC.

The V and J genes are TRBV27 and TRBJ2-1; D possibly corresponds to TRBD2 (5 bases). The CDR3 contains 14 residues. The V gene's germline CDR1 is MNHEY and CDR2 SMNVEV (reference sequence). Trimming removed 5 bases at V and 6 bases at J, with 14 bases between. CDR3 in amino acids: CASSIGGQANEQFF. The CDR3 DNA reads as TGTGCCAGCAGTATTGGCGGGCAGGCCAATGAGCAGTTCTTC.

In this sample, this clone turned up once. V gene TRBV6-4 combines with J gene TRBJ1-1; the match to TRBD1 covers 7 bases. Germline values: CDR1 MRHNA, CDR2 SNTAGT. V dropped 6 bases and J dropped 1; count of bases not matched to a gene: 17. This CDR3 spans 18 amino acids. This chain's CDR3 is CASRTRIRAPGGNTEAFF. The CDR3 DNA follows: TGTGCCAGCAGGACCAGAATACGGGCCCCAGGGGGGAACACTGAAGCTTTCTTT.

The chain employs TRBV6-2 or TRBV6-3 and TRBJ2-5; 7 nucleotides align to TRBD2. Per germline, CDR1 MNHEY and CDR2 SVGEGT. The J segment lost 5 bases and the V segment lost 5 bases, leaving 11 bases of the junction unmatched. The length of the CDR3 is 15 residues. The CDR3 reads CASSHRDYSGETQYF. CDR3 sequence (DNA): TGTGCCAGCAGTCACCGGGACTACAGCGGGGAGACCCAGTACTTC.

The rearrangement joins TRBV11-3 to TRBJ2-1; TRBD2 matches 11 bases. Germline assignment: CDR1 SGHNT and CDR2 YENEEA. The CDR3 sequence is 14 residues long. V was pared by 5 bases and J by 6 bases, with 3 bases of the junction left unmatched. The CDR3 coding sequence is TGTGCCAGCAGCAGACTAGCGGGAAGCAATGAGCAGTTCTTC. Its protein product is CASSRLAGSNEQFF.

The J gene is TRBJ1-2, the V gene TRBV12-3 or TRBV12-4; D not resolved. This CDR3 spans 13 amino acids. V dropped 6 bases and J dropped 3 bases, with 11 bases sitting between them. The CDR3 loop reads CASRQIHDYGYTF. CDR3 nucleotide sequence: TGTGCCAGCAGACAGATCCACGACTATGGCTACACCTTC.

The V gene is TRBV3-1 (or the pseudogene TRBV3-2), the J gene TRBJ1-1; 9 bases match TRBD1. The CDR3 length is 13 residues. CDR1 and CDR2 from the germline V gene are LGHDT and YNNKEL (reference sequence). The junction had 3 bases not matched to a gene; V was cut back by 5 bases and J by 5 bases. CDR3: CASSGTGHTEAFF. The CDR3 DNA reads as TGTGCCAGCAGCGGGACAGGGCATACTGAAGCTTTCTTT.

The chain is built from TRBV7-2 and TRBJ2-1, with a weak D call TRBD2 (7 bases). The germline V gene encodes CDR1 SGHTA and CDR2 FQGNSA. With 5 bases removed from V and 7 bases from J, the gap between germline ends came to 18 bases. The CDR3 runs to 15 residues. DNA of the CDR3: TGTGCCAGCAGCCGCGCCCGGGGAGGGGGGAATGAGCAGTTCTTC. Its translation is CASSRARGGGNEQFF.

The CDR3 sequence: CASSLRQVRYEQYF. The CDR3 coding sequence is TGTGCCAGCAGCTTGAGACAGGTCAGGTACGAGCAGTACTTC. V usage is TRBV11-2 and J usage is TRBJ2-7; TRBD1 is a possible D gene (6 bases). Germline V lookup: CDR1 SGHAT, CDR2 FQNNGV. The ends were cut back, 3 bases at V and 4 bases at J, with 13 bases in the middle. This CDR3 has 14 residues.

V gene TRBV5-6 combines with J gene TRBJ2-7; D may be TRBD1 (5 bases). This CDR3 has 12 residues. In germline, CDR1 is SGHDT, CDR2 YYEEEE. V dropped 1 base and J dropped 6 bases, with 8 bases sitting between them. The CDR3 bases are TGTGCCAGCAGCTTGCAGGGTGGCGAGCAGTACTTC. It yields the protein CASSLQGGEQYF.

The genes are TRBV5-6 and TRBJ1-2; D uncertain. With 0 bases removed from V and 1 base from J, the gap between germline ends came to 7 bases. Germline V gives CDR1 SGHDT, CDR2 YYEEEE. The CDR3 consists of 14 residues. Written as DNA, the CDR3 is TGTGCCAGCAGCTTGGCCAGGCTTAACTATGGCTACACCTTC. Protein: CASSLARLNYGYTF.

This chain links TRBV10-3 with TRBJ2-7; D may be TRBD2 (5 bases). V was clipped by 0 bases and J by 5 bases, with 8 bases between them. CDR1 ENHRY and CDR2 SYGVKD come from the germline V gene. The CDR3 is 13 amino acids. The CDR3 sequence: CAISESSGNEQYF. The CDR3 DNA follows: TGTGCCATCAGTGAGTCGTCGGGGAACGAGCAGTACTTC.

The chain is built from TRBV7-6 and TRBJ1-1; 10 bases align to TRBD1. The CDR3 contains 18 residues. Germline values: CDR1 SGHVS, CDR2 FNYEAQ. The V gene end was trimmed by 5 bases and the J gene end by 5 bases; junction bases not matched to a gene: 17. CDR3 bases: TGTGCCAGCAGCACAGGACAGGGGGTGATGGGCCAAACGACTGAAGCTTTCTTT. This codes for CASSTGQGVMGQTTEAFF. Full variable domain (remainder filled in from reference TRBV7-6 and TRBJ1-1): GAGVSQSPRYKVTKRGQDVALRCDPISGHVSLYWYRQALGQGPEFLTYFNYEAQQDKSGLPNDRFSAERPEGSISTLTIQRTEQRDSAMYRCASSTGQGVMGQTTEAFFGQGTRLTVV.

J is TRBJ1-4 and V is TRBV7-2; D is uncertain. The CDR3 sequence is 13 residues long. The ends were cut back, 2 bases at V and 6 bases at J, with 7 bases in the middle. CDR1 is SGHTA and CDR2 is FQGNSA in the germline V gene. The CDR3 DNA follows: TGTGCCAGCAGCTTACGTTCTTATGAAAAACTGTTTTTT. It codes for CASSLRSYEKLFF. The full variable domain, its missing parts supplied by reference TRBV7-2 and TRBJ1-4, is GAGVSQSPSNKVTEKGKDVELRCDPISGHTALYWYRQSLGQGLEFLIYFQGNSAPDKSGLPSDRFSAERTGGSVSTLTIQRTQQEDSAVYLCASSLRSYEKLFFGSGTQLSVL.

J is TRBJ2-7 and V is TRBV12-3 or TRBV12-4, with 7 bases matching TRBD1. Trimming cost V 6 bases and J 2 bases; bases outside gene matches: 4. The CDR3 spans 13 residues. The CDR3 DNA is TGTGCCAGCAGCCAGGACAGGACCTACGAGCAGTACTTC. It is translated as CASSQDRTYEQYF.

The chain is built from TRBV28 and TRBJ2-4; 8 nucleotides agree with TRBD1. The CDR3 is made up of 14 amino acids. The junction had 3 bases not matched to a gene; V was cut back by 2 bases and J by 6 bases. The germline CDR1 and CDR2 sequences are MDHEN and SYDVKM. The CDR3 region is CASSLVQGGNIQYF. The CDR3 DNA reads TGTGCCAGCAGTTTAGTACAGGGGGGAAACATTCAGTACTTC.

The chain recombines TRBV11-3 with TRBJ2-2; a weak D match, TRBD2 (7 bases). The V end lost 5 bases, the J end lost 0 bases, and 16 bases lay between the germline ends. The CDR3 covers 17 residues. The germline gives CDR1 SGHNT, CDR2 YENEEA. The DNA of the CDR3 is TGTGCCAGCAGCGCCCTGGGGGGGCCGTCGAACACCGGGGAGCTGTTTTTT. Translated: CASSALGGPSNTGELFF.

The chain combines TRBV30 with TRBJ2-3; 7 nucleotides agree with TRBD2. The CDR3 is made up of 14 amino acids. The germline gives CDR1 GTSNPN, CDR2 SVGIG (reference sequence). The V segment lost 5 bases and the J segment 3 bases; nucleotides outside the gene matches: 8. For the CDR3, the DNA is TGTGCCTGGGGGGGAGGGGTTCGTACAGATACGCAGTATTTT. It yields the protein CAWGGGVRTDTQYF.

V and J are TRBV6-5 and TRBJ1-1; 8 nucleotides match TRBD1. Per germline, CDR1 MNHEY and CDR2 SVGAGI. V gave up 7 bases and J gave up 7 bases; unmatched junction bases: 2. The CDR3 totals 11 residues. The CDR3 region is CASMTGVEAFF. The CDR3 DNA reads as TGTGCCAGCATGACAGGGGTTGAAGCTTTCTTT.

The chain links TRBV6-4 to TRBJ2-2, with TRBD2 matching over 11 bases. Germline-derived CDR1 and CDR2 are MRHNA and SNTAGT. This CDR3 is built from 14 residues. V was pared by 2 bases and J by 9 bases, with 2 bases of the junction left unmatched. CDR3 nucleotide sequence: TGTGCCAGCAGTGACACTAGCGGGAGTAGGGAGCTGTTTTTT. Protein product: CASSDTSGSRELFF.

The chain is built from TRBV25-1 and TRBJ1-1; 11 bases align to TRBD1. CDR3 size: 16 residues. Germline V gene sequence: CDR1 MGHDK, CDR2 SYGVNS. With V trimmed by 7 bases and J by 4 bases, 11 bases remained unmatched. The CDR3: CASTEWKGTGGTEAFF. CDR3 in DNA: TGTGCCAGCACCGAATGGAAGGGGACAGGGGGCACTGAAGCTTTCTTT. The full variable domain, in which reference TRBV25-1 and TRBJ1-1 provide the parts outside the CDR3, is EADIYQTPRYLVIGTGKKITLECSQTMGHDKMYWYQQDPGMELHLIHYSYGVNSTEKGDLSSESTVSRIRTEHFPLTLESARPSHTSQYLCASTEWKGTGGTEAFFGQGTRLTVV.

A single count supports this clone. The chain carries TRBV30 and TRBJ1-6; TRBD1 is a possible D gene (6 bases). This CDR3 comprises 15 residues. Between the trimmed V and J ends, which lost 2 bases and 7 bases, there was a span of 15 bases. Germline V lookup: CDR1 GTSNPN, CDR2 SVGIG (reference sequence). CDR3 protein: CAWSIQGIQNSPLHF. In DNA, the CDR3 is TGTGCCTGGAGTATCCAGGGGATTCAGAATTCACCCCTCCACTTT.

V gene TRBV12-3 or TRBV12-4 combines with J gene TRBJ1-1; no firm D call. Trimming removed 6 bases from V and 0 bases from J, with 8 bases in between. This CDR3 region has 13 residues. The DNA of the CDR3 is TGTGCCAGCAGCCGACATATGAACACTGAAGCTTTCTTT. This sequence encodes CASSRHMNTEAFF.

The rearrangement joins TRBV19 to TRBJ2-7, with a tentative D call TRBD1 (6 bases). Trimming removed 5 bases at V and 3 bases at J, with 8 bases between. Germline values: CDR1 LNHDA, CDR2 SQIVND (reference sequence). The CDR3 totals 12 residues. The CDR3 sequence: CASSGTLYEQYF. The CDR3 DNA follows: TGTGCCAGTAGTGGGACACTCTACGAGCAGTACTTC. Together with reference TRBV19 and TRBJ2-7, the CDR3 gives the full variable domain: DGGITQSPKYLFRKEGQNVTLSCEQNLNHDAMYWYRQDPGQGLRLIYYSQIVNDFQKGDIAEGYSVSREKKESFPLTVTSAQKNPTAFYLCASSGTLYEQYFGPGTRLTVT.

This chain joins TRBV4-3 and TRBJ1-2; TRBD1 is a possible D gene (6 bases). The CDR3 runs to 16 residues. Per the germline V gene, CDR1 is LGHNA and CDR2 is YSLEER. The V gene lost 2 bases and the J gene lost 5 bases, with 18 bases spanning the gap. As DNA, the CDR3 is TGCGCCAGCAGCCAATCACAGGGAATTGGGGCTTATGGCTACACCTTC. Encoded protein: CASSQSQGIGAYGYTF.

CDR3 sequence reads: CASSSRGQGSRETQYF. The CDR3, as DNA: TGTGCCAGCAGTTCCCGGGGACAGGGATCTCGGGAGACCCAGTACTTC. The chain has TRBV28 and TRBJ2-5; 9 bases are shared with TRBD1. The CDR3 extends over 16 amino acids. Looked up from germline, CDR1 is MDHEN and CDR2 is SYDVKM. Trimming removed 4 bases from V and 5 bases from J; junction bases left unmatched: 11.

This chain's CDR3 is CASSEWGERTEAFF. In DNA form, the CDR3 reads TGTGCCAGCAGTGAATGGGGCGAAAGGACTGAAGCTTTCTTT. The chain is built from TRBV2 and TRBJ1-1, with D possibly being TRBD1 (5 bases). The CDR3 sequence is 14 residues long. The germline V gene encodes CDR1 SNHLY and CDR2 FYNNEI. V dropped 2 bases and J dropped 5 bases, with 12 bases sitting between them.

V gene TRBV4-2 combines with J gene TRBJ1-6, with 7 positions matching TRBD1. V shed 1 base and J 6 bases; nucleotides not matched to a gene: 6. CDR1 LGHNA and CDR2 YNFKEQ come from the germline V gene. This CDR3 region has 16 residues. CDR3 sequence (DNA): TGTGCCAGCAGCCAAGTTGGGACAGCAAGTAATTCACCCCTCCACTTT. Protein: CASSQVGTASNSPLHF.

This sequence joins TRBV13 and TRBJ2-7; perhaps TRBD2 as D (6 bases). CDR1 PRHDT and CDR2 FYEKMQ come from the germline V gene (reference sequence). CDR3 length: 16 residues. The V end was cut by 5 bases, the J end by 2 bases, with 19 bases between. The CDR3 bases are TGTGCCAGCAGCCCCAACACCCGGGACTTCCCCTACGAGCAGTACTTC. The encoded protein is CASSPNTRDFPYEQYF.

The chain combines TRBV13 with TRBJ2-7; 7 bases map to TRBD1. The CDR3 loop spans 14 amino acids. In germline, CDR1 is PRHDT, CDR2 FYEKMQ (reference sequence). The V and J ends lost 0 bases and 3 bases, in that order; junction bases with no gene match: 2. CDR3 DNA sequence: TGTGCCAGCAGCTTAGGCAACAGGGGCTACGAGCAGTACTTC. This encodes CASSLGNRGYEQYF.

This CDR3 is CASSPGTGGTYEQYF. CDR3 sequence (DNA): TGTGCCAGCTCACCCGGGACAGGCGGAACCTACGAGCAGTACTTC. The rearrangement joins TRBV18 to TRBJ2-7, with TRBD1 identical over 8 bases. This CDR3 region has 15 residues. Germline-derived CDR1 and CDR2 are KGHSH and LQKENI. With 3 bases clipped from V and 2 bases from J, the junction kept 6 bases outside the gene matches.